What follows are 5 T cell receptor beta chains derived from one specimen sequenced in a study of blood T cell repertoires in COVID-19. Some clones are missing from TCRdb's copy, which holds only in-frame ones; the method was immunoSEQ multiplex PCR. The sample has a few hundred thousand clones; 70% to 90% are singletons. Sequenced sample: PBMCs or T cells enriched from blood (not recorded which). These receptors came from a woman aged 40 to 49 who had recovered from COVID-19.

V is TRBV18 and J is TRBJ2-3, with D tentatively TRBD1 (5 bases). The CDR3 loop spans 13 amino acids. The V gene lost 1 base and the J gene lost 6 bases, with 8 bases spanning the gap. CDR1 is KGHSH and CDR2 is LQKENI in the germline V gene. CDR3 coding DNA: TGTGCCAGCTCACCACAGGGGTCCGATACGCAGTATTTT. Translating it yields CASSPQGSDTQYF.

The chain has TRBV18 and TRBJ2-4, with D possibly TRBD2 on 5 matching bases. The CDR3 has 15 residues. V was cut by 0 bases and J by 5 bases, with 11 bases left in between. Germline CDR1 and CDR2: KGHSH and LQKENI. The CDR3 region has the DNA TGTGCCAGCTCACCACCGGTGAACGGGGAAAACATTCAGTACTTC. This sequence encodes CASSPPVNGENIQYF. The variable domain in full, completed from reference TRBV18 and TRBJ2-4, reads NAGVMQNPRHLVRRRGQEARLRCSPMKGHSHVYWYRQLPEEGLKFMVYLQKENIIDESGMPKERFSAEFPKEGPSILRIQQVVRGDSAAYFCASSPPVNGENIQYFGAGTRLSVL.

V and J are TRBV28 and TRBJ1-5, with D perhaps TRBD1 (5 bases). CDR3 length: 15 residues. Between the trimmed V and J ends, which lost 7 bases and 4 bases, there was a span of 17 bases. CDR1 is MDHEN and CDR2 is SYDVKM in the germline V gene. CDR3 coding DNA: TGTGCCAGCACTTCCACCAGGGCTTCGAATCAGCCCCAGCATTTT. Translation gives CASTSTRASNQPQHF.

The chain carries TRBV2 and TRBJ1-2; weak D call: TRBD1 (6 bases). The length of the CDR3 is 12 residues. From germline, CDR1 is SNHLY and CDR2 FYNNEI. Trimming stripped 6 bases from V and 4 bases from J, with 9 bases between. The DNA for the CDR3 is TGTGCCAGCAGGGACAGACCCTATGGCTACACCTTC. Protein: CASRDRPYGYTF.

The chain combines TRBV5-8 with TRBJ2-7; TRBD1 matches 10 bases. This CDR3 has 17 amino acids. The V gene end was trimmed by 4 bases and the J gene end by 3 bases; junction bases not matched to a gene: 13. Per the germline V gene, CDR1 is SGHTS and CDR2 is YDEGEE. The DNA for the CDR3 is TGTGCCAGCAGCCACGGGACAGGGGCCCTCCTACTCTACGAGCAGTACTTC. This codes for CASSHGTGALLLYEQYF.